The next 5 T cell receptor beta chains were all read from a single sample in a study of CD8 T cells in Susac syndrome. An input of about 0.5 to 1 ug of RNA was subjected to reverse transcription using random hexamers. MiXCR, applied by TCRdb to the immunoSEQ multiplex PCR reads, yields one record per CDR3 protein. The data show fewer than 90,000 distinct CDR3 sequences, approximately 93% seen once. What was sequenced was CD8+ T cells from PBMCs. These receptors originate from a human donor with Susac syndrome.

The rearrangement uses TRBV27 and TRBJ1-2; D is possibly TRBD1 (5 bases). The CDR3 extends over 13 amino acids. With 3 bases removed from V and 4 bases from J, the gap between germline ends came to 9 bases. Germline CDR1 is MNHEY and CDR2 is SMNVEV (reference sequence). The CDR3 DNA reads TGTGCCAGCAGTTTTGGGACCTCCTATGGCTACACCTTC. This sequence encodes CASSFGTSYGYTF.

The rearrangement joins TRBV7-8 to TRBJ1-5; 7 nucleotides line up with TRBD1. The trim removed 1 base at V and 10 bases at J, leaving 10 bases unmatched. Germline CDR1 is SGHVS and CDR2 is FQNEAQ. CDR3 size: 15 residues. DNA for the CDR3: TGTGCCAGCAGCTTAGTGAGGGACAGAATTCCACCCCAGCATTTT. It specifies CASSLVRDRIPPQHF.

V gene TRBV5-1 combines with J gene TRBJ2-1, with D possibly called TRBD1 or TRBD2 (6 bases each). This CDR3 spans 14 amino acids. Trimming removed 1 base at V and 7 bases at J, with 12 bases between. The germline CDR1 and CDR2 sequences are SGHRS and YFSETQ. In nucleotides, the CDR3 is TGCGCCAGCAGCTTGACCCAAGGGGGGAATGAGCAGTTCTTC. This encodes CASSLTQGGNEQFF.

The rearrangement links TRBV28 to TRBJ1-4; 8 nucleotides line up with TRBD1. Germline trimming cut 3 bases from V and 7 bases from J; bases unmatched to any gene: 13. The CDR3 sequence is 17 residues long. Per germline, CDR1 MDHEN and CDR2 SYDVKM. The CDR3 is CASSLPLTTGEGEKLFF. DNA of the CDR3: TGTGCCAGCAGTTTGCCCCTCACGACAGGGGAGGGTGAAAAACTGTTTTTT.

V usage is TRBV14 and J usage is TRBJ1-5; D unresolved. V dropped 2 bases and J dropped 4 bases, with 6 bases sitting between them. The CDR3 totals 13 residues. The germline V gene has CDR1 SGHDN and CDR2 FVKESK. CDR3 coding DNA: TGTGCCAGCAGCCAATCCTTAAATCAGCCCCAGCATTTT. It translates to CASSQSLNQPQHF.